These 20 T cell receptor beta chains came from one sample sequenced in a study of cytomegalovirus exposure and HLA in healthy donors. Assay: immunoSEQ multiplex PCR; the TCRdb copy retains only in-frame clones and omits some. This sample carries around 49,000 clones, nearly 95% of them seen once, and the ten largest clones take around 8%. What was sequenced was PBMCs. The receptors come from a woman aged 18-29 years in good health and CMV-seropositive.

This chain uses TRBV28 with TRBJ2-5; no reliable D call. Germline values: CDR1 MDHEN, CDR2 SYDVKM. Trimming took off 6 bases at V and 4 bases at J, with 21 bases between the two ends. The length of the CDR3 is 16 residues. The CDR3 DNA is TGTGCCAGCAGCCCCCTCCGCGCCATAGAGCGAGAGACCCAGTACTTC. This encodes CASSPLRAIERETQYF.

The chain is built from TRBV27 and TRBJ1-3; D may be TRBD1 (5 bases). This CDR3 spans 15 amino acids. Germline V gene sequence: CDR1 MNHEY, CDR2 SMNVEV (reference sequence). Deletions cut 2 bases from V and 1 base from J, with 9 bases between. CDR3 sequence reads: CASSLTRASGNTIYF. DNA for the CDR3: TGTGCCAGCAGTTTAACCAGGGCATCTGGAAACACCATATATTTT.

CDR3 DNA: TGTGCCAGCAGCTTAGGGGACAGACGAACTAATGAAAAACTGTTTTTT. It specifies CASSLGDRRTNEKLFF. The chain carries TRBV11-1 and TRBJ1-4; 7 bases are shared with TRBD1. The V and J ends lost 1 base and 1 base, in that order; junction bases with no gene match: 3. Germline CDR1 SGHAT, CDR2 FQDESV (reference sequence). This CDR3 comprises 16 residues.

This clone appeared a single time. The CDR3 region is CASRQTGTGNREQYF. CDR3 bases: TGTGCCAGCAGACAGACCGGGACAGGGAATCGCGAGCAGTACTTC. This chain connects TRBV27 to TRBJ2-7; TRBD1 matches at 9 bases. With V trimmed by 6 bases and J by 6 bases, 12 bases remained unmatched. Germline values: CDR1 MNHEY, CDR2 SMNVEV (reference sequence). This CDR3 has 15 residues.

The rearrangement joins TRBV5-4 to TRBJ2-2; unclear D gene. This CDR3 has 17 residues. In germline, CDR1 is SGHNT, CDR2 YYREEE (reference sequence). The ends were cut back, 0 bases at V and 2 bases at J, with 14 bases in the middle. The DNA for the CDR3 is TGTGCCAGCAGCTTGGCCAAGGCCCAACTAAACACCGGGGAGCTGTTTTTT. Its protein product is CASSLAKAQLNTGELFF.

The chain combines TRBV6-6 with TRBJ2-3; D perhaps matches TRBD1 (6 bases). Trimming took off 4 bases at V and 5 bases at J, with 7 bases between the two ends. Germline CDR1 is MNHNY and CDR2 is SVGAGI (reference sequence). The length of the CDR3 is 12 residues. The CDR3 reads CASSLTGDTQYF. In nucleotides, the CDR3 is TGTGCCAGCAGTTTGACAGGAGATACGCAGTATTTT.

The chain uses TRBV6-5 and TRBJ1-1; D is perhaps TRBD1 (6 bases). From germline, CDR1 is MNHEY and CDR2 SVGAGI. V shed 4 bases and J shed 3 bases, with 18 bases lying between them. This CDR3 is built from 16 residues. CDR3 amino acids: CASSSSIGTKHTEAFF. The CDR3 nucleotides are TGTGCCAGCAGTTCTTCCATCGGGACAAAGCACACTGAAGCTTTCTTT.

The chain recombines TRBV5-1 with TRBJ1-2; 8 positions match TRBD1. The CDR3 length is 13 residues. The V and J ends lost 4 bases and 8 bases, in that order; junction bases with no gene match: 7. Looked up from germline, CDR1 is SGHRS and CDR2 is YFSETQ. CDR3 sequence: CASSPTGGRGYTF. As DNA, the CDR3 is TGCGCCAGCAGCCCCACAGGGGGAAGGGGCTACACCTTC.

The gene calls are TRBV15 and TRBJ1-2; TRBD1 is a possible D gene (6 bases). V was shortened by 0 bases and J by 5 bases, with 10 bases between the two germline ends. Germline-derived CDR1 and CDR2 are LNHNV and YYDKDF (reference sequence). The CDR3 consists of 14 residues. The DNA of the CDR3 is TGTGCCACCAGCAGAGATAGGGGGAAGTATGGCTACACCTTC. This encodes CATSRDRGKYGYTF.

The chain joins TRBV6-1 to TRBJ2-3; maybe TRBD2 (7 bases). CDR1 MNHNS and CDR2 SASEGT come from the germline V gene. This CDR3 has 14 residues. Trimming cost V 3 bases and J 4 bases, with 11 bases left between them. CDR3 sequence: CASSEGRGADTQYF. The CDR3 DNA sequence: TGTGCCAGCAGTGAGGGGAGGGGGGCAGATACGCAGTATTTT.

The chain couples TRBV30 to TRBJ1-1, with D unresolved. CDR3 length: 15 residues. Germline V gives CDR1 GTSNPN, CDR2 SVGIG (reference sequence). Between the trimmed V and J ends, which lost 3 bases and 0 bases, there was a span of 14 bases. The CDR3 spells CAWRTGVLMNTEAFF. As DNA, the CDR3 is TGTGCCTGGAGGACCGGGGTTCTCATGAACACTGAAGCTTTCTTT. The full variable domain, in which reference TRBV30 and TRBJ1-1 provide the parts outside the CDR3, is SQTIHQWPATLVQPVGSPLSLECTVEGTSNPNLYWYRQAAGRGLQLLFYSVGIGQISSEVPQNLSASRPQDRQFILSSKKLLLSDSGFYLCAWRTGVLMNTEAFFGQGTRLTVV.

The chain joins TRBV6-6 to TRBJ2-1; the D is unclear. CDR1 is MNHNY and CDR2 is SVGAGI in the germline V gene (reference sequence). The CDR3 covers 15 residues. Deletions cut 8 bases from V and 3 bases from J, with 17 bases between. The CDR3 is CASRPDSTHYNEQFF. The CDR3 nucleotides read TGTGCCAGCCGACCCGACTCGACTCACTACAATGAGCAGTTCTTC.

The CDR3 bases are TGTGCCAGCAGTTCATTGGCTAGCGGGAAGAATGAGCAGTTCTTC. Its translation is CASSSLASGKNEQFF. The genes are TRBV28 and TRBJ2-1, with 9 bases aligning to TRBD2. This CDR3 region has 15 residues. The J segment lost 7 bases and the V segment lost 4 bases, leaving 8 bases of the junction unmatched. CDR1 and CDR2 (germline): MDHEN, SYDVKM.

The CDR3 loop is CASRRTGMYGYTF. The CDR3 bases are TGTGCCAGCAGACGAACAGGGATGTATGGCTACACCTTC. The V gene is TRBV28, the J gene TRBJ1-2; D is possibly TRBD1 (6 bases). Germline V gene sequence: CDR1 MDHEN, CDR2 SYDVKM. V was shortened by 6 bases and J by 5 bases, with 13 bases between the two germline ends. The CDR3 is 13 amino acids.

This chain joins TRBV20-1 and TRBJ2-1; D is perhaps TRBD2 (5 bases). The CDR3 totals 11 residues. Trimming stripped 6 bases from V and 15 bases from J, with 18 bases between. Looked up from germline, CDR1 is DFQATT and CDR2 is SNEGSKA (reference sequence). CDR3 DNA: TGCAGTGCGCCTCGGGGAGTGAGTCTGTTCTTC. Its protein is CSAPRGVSLFF.

The rearrangement joins TRBV5-8 to TRBJ2-6, with 8 bases matching TRBD1. V trimming: 3 bases; J trimming: 2 bases; junction bases outside the gene matches: 4. The CDR3 has 16 amino acids. Germline values: CDR1 SGHTS, CDR2 YDEGEE. The CDR3: CASSSDRVPGANVLTF. Written as DNA, the CDR3 is TGTGCCAGCAGCTCGGACAGGGTTCCTGGGGCCAACGTCCTGACTTTC. The whole variable domain, filled in from reference TRBV5-8 and TRBJ2-6, reads EAGVTQSPTHLIKTRGQQATLRCSPISGHTSVYWYQQALGLGLQFLLWYDEGEERNRGNFPPRFSGRQFPNYSSELNVNALELEDSALYLCASSSDRVPGANVLTFGAGSRLTVL.

This clone was seen only once. V is TRBV7-8 and J is TRBJ2-3, with 7 positions matching TRBD1. The trim removed 5 bases at V and 4 bases at J, leaving 9 bases unmatched. This CDR3 spans 15 amino acids. The germline V gene encodes CDR1 SGHVS and CDR2 FQNEAQ. The chain's CDR3 is CASSKQGIGADTQYF. The CDR3 region has the DNA TGTGCCAGCAGCAAACAGGGGATCGGGGCAGATACGCAGTATTTT.

The rearrangement links TRBV27 to TRBJ2-7; 9 positions agree with TRBD2. V was pared by 6 bases and J by 3 bases, with 9 bases of the junction left unmatched. The CDR3 is 15 residues long. CDR1 and CDR2 from the germline V gene are MNHEY and SMNVEV (reference sequence). CDR3 in amino acids: CASSPRTSDFYEQYF. The CDR3, as DNA: TGTGCCAGCAGCCCTAGGACTAGCGATTTCTACGAGCAGTACTTC.

The chain couples TRBV30 to TRBJ1-6; 9 bases align to TRBD1. Germline loops: CDR1 GTSNPN, CDR2 SVGIG (reference sequence). V shed 4 bases and J 9 bases; nucleotides not matched to a gene: 7. CDR3 length: 14 amino acids. CDR3 nucleotide sequence: TGTGCCTGGACACCGACAGGGGGGGGTTCACCCCTCCACTTT. This encodes CAWTPTGGGSPLHF.

The rearrangement links TRBV5-1 to TRBJ1-1; a weak D match, TRBD1 (6 bases). Trimming shortened V by 0 bases and J by 7 bases, and 13 bases separated the two germline ends. This CDR3 region has 14 residues. Looked up from germline, CDR1 is SGHRS and CDR2 is YFSETQ. CDR3 region: CASSLEQGNVEAFF. Here the CDR3 DNA reads TGCGCCAGCAGCTTGGAACAGGGAAACGTTGAAGCTTTCTTT.